This T cell receptor beta chain was profiled in a study of blood T cell repertoires in COVID-19. Study overall: Specimens from acute and convalescent COVID-19 originated in the United States, Italy and Spain. PBMCs, B-cell-depleted T cells, or T cells provided the cDNA or gDNA that made up the material.

Germline V gene lookup returns CDR1 SGHTS and CDR2 YDEGEE. The V gene lost 4 bases and the J gene lost 0 bases, with 15 bases spanning the gap. The CDR3 contains 16 residues. Under the authors' procedure: Reference gene primer amplification gave estimated nucleated cell counts. Profiled with immunoSEQ multiplex PCR; TCRdb holds only in-frame clones, not every one. V and J calls and clone size are as listed in that table; D and trimming were resolved from the DNA. The sample has about 240,000 clones; around 83% are singletons. V and J are TRBV5-8 and TRBJ2-3; D unresolved. The sequenced sample consisted of peripheral blood. This receptor was identified in a woman aged 80 or older with acute or convalescent COVID-19. CDR3 in DNA: TGTGCCAGCAGCCTCGTTGTCGTTCCTAGCACAGATACGCAGTATTTT. Amino acids: CASSLVVVPSTDTQYF.